This note documents a single T cell receptor (beta chain) sequence. This sample is drawn from a study of blood T cell repertoires in COVID-19. Study-level information: Italy, Spain and the United States were the sources of the convalescent and acute COVID-19 samples.

Authors' data handling: Nucleated cell counts were estimated from reference gene primer amplification. Sequenced by immunoSEQ multiplex PCR; TCRdb stores in-frame clones only, minus some. V, J and clone size were drawn from that table, and D and trimming were deduced from the DNA. The table lists 200,000 to 300,000 clones, roughly 80% of them singletons. The CDR3 sequence is 17 residues long. The V gene's germline CDR1 is SGHRS and CDR2 YFSETQ. V trimming: 3 bases; J trimming: 0 bases; junction bases outside the gene matches: 7. The clonotype originates from a man aged 55 to 70 with acute or convalescent COVID-19. The chain is built from TRBV5-1 and TRBJ2-1, with 9 bases that match TRBD2. Specimen: peripheral blood. The CDR3 bases are TGCGCCAGCAGCTCCAGGACTAGCGCCAGCTCCTACAATGAGCAGTTCTTC. Translated: CASSSRTSASSYNEQFF.